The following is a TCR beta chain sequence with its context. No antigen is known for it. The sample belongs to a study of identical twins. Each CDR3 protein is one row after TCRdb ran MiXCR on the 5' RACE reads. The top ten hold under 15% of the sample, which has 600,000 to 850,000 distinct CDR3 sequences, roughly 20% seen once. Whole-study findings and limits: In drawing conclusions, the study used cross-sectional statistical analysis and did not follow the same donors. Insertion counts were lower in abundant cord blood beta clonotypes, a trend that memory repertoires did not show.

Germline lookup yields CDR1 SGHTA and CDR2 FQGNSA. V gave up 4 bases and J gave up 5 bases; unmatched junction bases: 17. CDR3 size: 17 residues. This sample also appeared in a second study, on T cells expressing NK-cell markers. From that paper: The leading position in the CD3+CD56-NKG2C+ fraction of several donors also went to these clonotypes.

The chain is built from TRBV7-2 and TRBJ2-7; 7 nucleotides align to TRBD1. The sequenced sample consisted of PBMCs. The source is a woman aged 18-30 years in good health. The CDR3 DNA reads TGTGCCAGCAGCTACAGGACAGGCCACGATTTGGGGAACGAGCAGTACTTC. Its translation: CASSYRTGHDLGNEQYF.